The clone carrying this TCR beta chain was observed a few times. The CDR3 contains 14 residues. The germline CDR1 and CDR2 sequences are SGHRS and YFSETQ. The trim removed 6 bases at V and 6 bases at J, leaving 3 bases unmatched. By quantitative 5'-RACE with molecular barcodes, the TCR beta libraries were made. TCRdb reprocessed the 5' RACE reads with MiXCR, giving one entry per CDR3 protein. This table holds around 280,000 distinct CDR3 sequences, 20% found once. This sample is drawn from a study of CD8 T cells in ankylosing spondylitis. The chain is built from TRBV5-1 and TRBJ2-1, with TRBD2 matching 13 bases. The source material was blood, either unsorted or a sorted T cell fraction (not recorded which). The TCR comes from a male donor with ankylosing spondylitis or in good health (not recorded which). This CDR3 is CASNGLAGVNEQFF. DNA for the CDR3: TGCGCCAGCAATGGACTAGCGGGAGTCAATGAGCAGTTCTTC. The full variable domain, rest sourced from reference TRBV5-1 and TRBJ2-1, is KAGVTQTPRYLIKTRGQQVTLSCSPISGHRSVSWYQQTPGQGLQFLFEYFSETQRNKGNFPGRFSGRQFSNSRSEMNVSTLELGDSALYLCASNGLAGVNEQFFGPGTRLTVL.